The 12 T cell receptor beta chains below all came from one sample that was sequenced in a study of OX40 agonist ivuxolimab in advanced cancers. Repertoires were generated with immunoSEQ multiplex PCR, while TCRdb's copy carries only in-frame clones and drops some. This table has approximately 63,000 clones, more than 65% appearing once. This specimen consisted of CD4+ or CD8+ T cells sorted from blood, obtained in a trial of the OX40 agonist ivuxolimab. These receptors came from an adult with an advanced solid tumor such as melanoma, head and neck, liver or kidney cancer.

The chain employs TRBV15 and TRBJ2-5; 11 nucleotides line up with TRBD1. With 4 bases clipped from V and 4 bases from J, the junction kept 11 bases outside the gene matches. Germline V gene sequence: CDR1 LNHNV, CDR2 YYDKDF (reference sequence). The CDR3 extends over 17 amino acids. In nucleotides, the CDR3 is TGTGCCACCAGCACTATGATGGACAGGGGGCACCGAGAGACCCAGTACTTC. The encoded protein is CATSTMMDRGHRETQYF.

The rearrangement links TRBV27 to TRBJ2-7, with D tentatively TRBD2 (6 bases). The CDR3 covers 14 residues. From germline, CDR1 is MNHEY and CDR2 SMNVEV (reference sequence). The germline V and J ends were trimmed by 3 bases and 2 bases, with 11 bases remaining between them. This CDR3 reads CASSLGGATYEQYF. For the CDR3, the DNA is TGTGCCAGCAGTTTGGGCGGGGCTACCTACGAGCAGTACTTC.

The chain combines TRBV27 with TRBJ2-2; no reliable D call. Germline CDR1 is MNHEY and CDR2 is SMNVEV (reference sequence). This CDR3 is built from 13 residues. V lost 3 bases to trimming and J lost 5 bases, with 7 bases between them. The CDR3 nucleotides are TGTGCCAGCAGTTTTATCGGGACCGGGGAGCTGTTTTTT. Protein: CASSFIGTGELFF.

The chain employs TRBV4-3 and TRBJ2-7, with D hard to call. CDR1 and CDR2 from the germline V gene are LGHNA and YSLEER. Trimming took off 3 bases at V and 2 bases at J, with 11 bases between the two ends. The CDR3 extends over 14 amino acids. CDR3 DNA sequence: TGCGCCAGCAGCCAGGGCCAGGCGACCTACGAGCAGTACTTC. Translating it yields CASSQGQATYEQYF.

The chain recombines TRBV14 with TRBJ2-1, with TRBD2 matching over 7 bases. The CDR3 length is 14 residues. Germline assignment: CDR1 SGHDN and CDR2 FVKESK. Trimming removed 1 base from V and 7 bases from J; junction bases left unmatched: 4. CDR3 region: CASSQVRGWNEQFF. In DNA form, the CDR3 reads TGTGCCAGCAGCCAAGTGCGGGGGTGGAATGAGCAGTTCTTC.

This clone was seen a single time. The CDR3 loop reads CASSQVGSWGEQFF. The CDR3 DNA reads TGCGCCAGCAGCCAAGTGGGCAGTTGGGGTGAGCAGTTCTTC. J is TRBJ2-1 and V is TRBV4-3, with D hard to call. V was trimmed by 1 base and J by 9 bases, leaving 13 bases between them. The V gene's germline CDR1 is LGHNA and CDR2 YSLEER. The CDR3 extends over 14 amino acids.

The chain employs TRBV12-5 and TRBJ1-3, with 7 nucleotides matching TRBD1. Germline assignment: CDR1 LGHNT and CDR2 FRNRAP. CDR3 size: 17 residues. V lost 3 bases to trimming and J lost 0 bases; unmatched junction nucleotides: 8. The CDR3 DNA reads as TGTGCTAGTGGTTTCTACAGGGGAATGAGCTCTGGAAACACCATATATTTT. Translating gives CASGFYRGMSSGNTIYF.

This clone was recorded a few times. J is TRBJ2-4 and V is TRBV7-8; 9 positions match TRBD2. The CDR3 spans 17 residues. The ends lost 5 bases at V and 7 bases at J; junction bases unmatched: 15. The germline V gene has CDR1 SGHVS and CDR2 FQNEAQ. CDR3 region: CASSPHRGGRASNIQYF. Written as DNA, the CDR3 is TGTGCCAGCAGCCCCCACCGAGGCGGGAGGGCCTCGAACATTCAGTACTTC. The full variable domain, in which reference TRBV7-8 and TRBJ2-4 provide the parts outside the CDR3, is GAGVSQSPRYKVAKRGQDVALRCDPISGHVSLFWYQQALGQGPEFLTYFQNEAQLDKSGLPSDRFFAERPEGSVSTLKIQRTQQEDSAVYLCASSPHRGGRASNIQYFGAGTRLSVL.

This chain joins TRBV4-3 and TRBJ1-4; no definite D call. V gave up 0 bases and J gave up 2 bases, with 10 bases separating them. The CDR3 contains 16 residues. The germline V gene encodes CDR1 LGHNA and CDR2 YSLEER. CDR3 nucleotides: TGCGCCAGCAGCCAAGAGCGCCTGATCACTAATGAAAAACTGTTTTTT. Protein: CASSQERLITNEKLFF.

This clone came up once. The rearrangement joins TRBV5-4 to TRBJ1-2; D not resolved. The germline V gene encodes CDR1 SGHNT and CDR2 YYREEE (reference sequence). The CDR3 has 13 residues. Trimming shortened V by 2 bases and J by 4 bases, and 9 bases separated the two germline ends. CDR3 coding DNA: TGTGCCAGCAGCTTATGGGGTTCCTATGGCTACACCTTC. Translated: CASSLWGSYGYTF.

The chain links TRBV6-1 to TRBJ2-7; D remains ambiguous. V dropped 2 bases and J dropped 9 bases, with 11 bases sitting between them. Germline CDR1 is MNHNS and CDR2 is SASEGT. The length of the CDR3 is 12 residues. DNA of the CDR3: TGTGCCAGCAGTGAAAGGACCGTCGGGCAGTACTTC. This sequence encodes CASSERTVGQYF.

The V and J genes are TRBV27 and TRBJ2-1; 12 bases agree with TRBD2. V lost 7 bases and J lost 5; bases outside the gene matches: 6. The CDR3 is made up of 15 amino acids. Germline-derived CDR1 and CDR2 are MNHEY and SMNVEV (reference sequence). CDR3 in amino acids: CASNPGLAGHNEQFF. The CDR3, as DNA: TGTGCCAGCAATCCCGGACTAGCGGGGCACAATGAGCAGTTCTTC.